These T cell receptor beta chains were read from a single sample in a study of CD8 T cells in ankylosing spondylitis. MiXCR, applied by TCRdb to the 5' RACE reads, yields one record per CDR3 protein. The sample carries hundreds of thousands of distinct CDR3 sequences, 10% to 15% recorded once. What was sequenced was blood, either unsorted or a sorted T cell fraction (not recorded which). These receptors all come from a male donor with ankylosing spondylitis. Both conserved end residues are part of each CDR3. D genes are given only for firm matches. Size is omitted from some rows. Given values are once, few, many or a class for expanded clones.

CDR3aa | CDR3nt | j_gene | abundance | v_gene | d_gene
CSVEEQSGQPQHF | TGCAGCGTTGAAGAACAAAGCGGTCAGCCCCAGCATTTT | TRBJ1-5 | few | TRBV29-1 | .
CSAPTDRGDNSPLHF | TGCAGTGCTCCAACGGACAGGGGGGATAATTCACCCCTCCACTTT | TRBJ1-6 | . | TRBV20-1 | TRBD1
CASSLVIREATEAFF | TGTGCCAGCAGCTTAGTTATCAGGGAGGCGACTGAAGCTTTCTTT | TRBJ1-1 | few | TRBV11-2 | .
CASSPREEQRTDTQYF | TGTGCCAGCTCACCTAGGGAGGAACAGCGCACAGATACGCAGTATTTT | TRBJ2-3 | . | TRBV18 | .
CAGLRLAGANEQFF | TGTGCCGGGTTGAGGCTAGCGGGAGCCAATGAGCAGTTCTTC | TRBJ2-1 | few | TRBV12-3/TRBV12-4 | TRBD2
CASSNGQGFILYNEQFF | TGTGCCAGTAGTAACGGACAGGGTTTCATACTATACAATGAGCAGTTCTTC | TRBJ2-1 | . | TRBV19 | TRBD1
CASSLSRGLSGYTF | TGTGCCAGCAGTTTGTCCAGGGGGCTCTCTGGCTACACCTTC | TRBJ1-2 | few | TRBV12-3/TRBV12-4 | TRBD1
CASSPSVGGFYGYTF | TGTGCCAGCAGCCCATCCGTCGGGGGGTTCTATGGCTACACCTTC | TRBJ1-2 | few | TRBV11-2 | .
CSALGLAEETQYF | TGCAGTGCTTTGGGACTAGCTGAGGAGACCCAGTACTTC | TRBJ2-5 | few | TRBV20-1 | TRBD2
CASSELRVDNGELFF | TGCGCCAGCAGTGAGTTGCGGGTAGACAACGGGGAGCTGTTTTTT | TRBJ2-2 | many | TRBV10-2 | .
CASSEVELAGGETQYF | TGCGCCAGCAGTGAGGTTGAACTAGCGGGAGGAGAGACCCAGTACTTC | TRBJ2-5 | few | TRBV10-2 | TRBD2
CASSFDRRGTGELFF | TGCGCCAGCAGTTTTGACAGACGCGGCACCGGGGAGCTGTTTTTT | TRBJ2-2 | . | TRBV10-1 | .
CSALNSGGSTDTQYF | TGCAGTGCTTTGAATAGCGGGGGAAGCACAGATACGCAGTATTTT | TRBJ2-3 | few | TRBV20-1 | TRBD2
CAISEPTSGKNEQFF | TGTGCCATCAGTGAGCCGACTAGCGGGAAGAATGAGCAGTTCTTC | TRBJ2-1 | many | TRBV10-3 | TRBD2
CASRPGQAYNEQFF | TGTGCCAGCAGGCCCGGACAGGCCTACAATGAGCAGTTCTTC | TRBJ2-1 | . | TRBV6-1 | TRBD1
CASSHGTYNEQFF | TGTGCCAGCAGCCACGGGACTTACAATGAGCAGTTCTTC | TRBJ2-1 | many | TRBV12-3/TRBV12-4 | .
CASILGTDEQFF | TGCGCCAGCATATTAGGAACTGATGAGCAGTTCTTC | TRBJ2-1 | . | TRBV23-1 | .
CASSLVQTVLREETQYF | TGTGCCAGCAGCTTAGTTCAAACAGTCCTCAGGGAGGAGACCCAGTACTTC | TRBJ2-5 | few | TRBV11-2 | .
CASTRVTDSNSPLHF | TGTGCCAGCACTCGGGTGACGGACAGTAATTCACCCCTCCACTTT | TRBJ1-6 | many | TRBV6-1 | .
CSARWQASYEQYF | TGCAGTGCTAGGTGGCAGGCCTCCTACGAGCAGTACTTC | TRBJ2-7 | . | TRBV20-1 | .
CASSLLGQGAHTEAFF | TGTGCCAGCAGCTTATTAGGGCAGGGGGCGCACACTGAAGCTTTCTTT | TRBJ1-1 | . | TRBV11-2 | TRBD1
CASSASTGHSNQPQHF | TGTGCCAGCAGTGCTTCGACAGGGCATAGCAATCAGCCCCAGCATTTT | TRBJ1-5 | few | TRBV27 | TRBD1
CSVGGGPYEQYF | TGCAGCGTTGGTGGTGGGCCCTACGAGCAGTACTTC | TRBJ2-7 | few | TRBV29-1 | .
CARGWGNTEAFF | TGTGCCAGAGGCTGGGGGAACACTGAAGCTTTCTTT | TRBJ1-1 | . | TRBV12-3/TRBV12-4 | .
CAIRPGTPNTGELFF | TGTGCCATACGCCCCGGGACACCGAACACCGGGGAGCTGTTTTTT | TRBJ2-2 | . | TRBV2 | .
CATSDRSGKLHDEQFF | TGTGCCACCAGTGATAGAAGCGGGAAGCTGCACGATGAGCAGTTCTTC | TRBJ2-1 | . | TRBV24-1 | TRBD2
CASSQASGLKAFNEQFF | TGCGCCAGCAGCCAGGCCTCTGGATTAAAGGCGTTCAATGAGCAGTTCTTC | TRBJ2-1 | few | TRBV4-1 | .
CASSSRSTSGLDEQFF | TGTGCCAGCAGTTCTAGATCGACTAGCGGGCTCGATGAGCAGTTCTTC | TRBJ2-1 | . | TRBV6-5 | TRBD2
CASSLRGSGYYNEQFF | TGTGCCAGCAGCTTAAGGGGGAGTGGTTACTACAATGAGCAGTTCTTC | TRBJ2-1 | many | TRBV11-2 | .
CASSPTRGSPSKAKNIQYF | TGTGCCAGCTCACCGACCCGGGGCAGTCCGTCGAAGGCCAAAAACATTCAGTACTTC | TRBJ2-4 | few | TRBV18 | .
CASSSHSNEHLQF | TGTGCCAGCAGCTCTCACAGCAATGAGCACCTACAGTTC | TRBJ2-1 | . | TRBV11-2 | .
CASSLSGTGGYHGYTF | TGTGCCAGCAGCTTATCTGGGACAGGGGGCTATCATGGCTACACCTTC | TRBJ1-2 | . | TRBV5-6 | TRBD1
CASSPRNSVFTEAFF | TGTGCCAGCAGCCCCCGCAACAGCGTTTTTACTGAAGCTTTCTTT | TRBJ1-1 | . | TRBV12-3/TRBV12-4 | .
CASSRTTQGNSPLHF | TGCGCCAGCAGCCGGACAACCCAGGGCAATTCACCCCTCCACTTT | TRBJ1-6 | . | TRBV5-1 | .
CASSLQLRDYLNEQFF | TGTGCCAGCAGTCTTCAACTCCGGGACTACCTTAATGAGCAGTTCTTC | TRBJ2-1 | . | TRBV27 | TRBD2
CASSLDVEGVRKYF | TGTGCCAGCAGCTTAGATGTGGAGGGCGTGAGGAAGTACTTC | TRBJ2-7 | . | TRBV7-9 | .
CASSKFGLASGNTIYF | TGTGCCAGCAGTAAGTTTGGTCTTGCATCCGGAAACACCATATATTTT | TRBJ1-3 | . | TRBV27 | .
CATSDPGRGNTEAFF | TGTGCCACCAGTGATCCGGGACGGGGGAACACTGAAGCTTTCTTT | TRBJ1-1 | many | TRBV24-1 | .
CASSAQPGTINGYTF | TGTGCCAGCAGCGCTCAACCCGGGACGATAAATGGCTACACCTTC | TRBJ1-2 | . | TRBV7-9 | .
CATSVGPNYNEQFF | TGTGCCACCAGTGTCGGACCAAACTACAATGAGCAGTTCTTC | TRBJ2-1 | few | TRBV24-1 | .
CASSSPGQLNTEAFF | TGTGCCAGTAGTTCACCGGGACAGCTGAACACTGAAGCTTTCTTT | TRBJ1-1 | few | TRBV19 | TRBD1
CASSLGPSGANTGELFF | TGCGCCAGCAGCTTGGGCCCAAGCGGGGCGAACACCGGGGAGCTGTTTTTT | TRBJ2-2 | few | TRBV5-1 | TRBD2
CSAPTSGNSYNEQFF | TGCAGTGCGCCGACTAGCGGGAACTCCTACAATGAGCAGTTCTTC | TRBJ2-1 | . | TRBV20-1 | TRBD2
CASSLDGRNTGELFF | TGCGCCAGCAGCTTGGACGGGAGGAACACCGGGGAGCTGTTTTTT | TRBJ2-2 | few | TRBV5-1 | .
CASSYTGIQTTENNEQFF | TGTGCCAGCAGCTACACCGGGATCCAAACGACAGAGAACAATGAGCAGTTCTTC | TRBJ2-1 | many | TRBV11-2 | .
CSAYDRASGRWDEQFF | TGCAGTGCGTACGACCGGGCTAGCGGGAGGTGGGATGAGCAGTTCTTC | TRBJ2-1 | few | TRBV20-1 | TRBD2
CATSEGTRPNEQFF | TGTGCCACCAGTGAAGGGACTCGACCTAATGAGCAGTTCTTC | TRBJ2-1 | . | TRBV24-1 | .
CASRALLPGQGTDTQYF | TGTGCCAGCAGGGCGCTCTTACCGGGACAGGGCACAGATACGCAGTATTTT | TRBJ2-3 | many | TRBV4-2 | TRBD1
CASSSDPLGTSVTGELFF | TGCGCCAGCAGCTCGGACCCACTCGGGACTAGCGTTACCGGGGAGCTGTTTTTT | TRBJ2-2 | few | TRBV5-1 | TRBD2
CAISESRLAGADEQYF | TGTGCCATCAGTGAGTCACGACTAGCGGGAGCGGACGAGCAGTACTTC | TRBJ2-7 | many | TRBV10-3 | TRBD2
CASSFPTGGPQFF | TGTGCCAGCAGCTTCCCTACGGGAGGCCCTCAGTTCTTC | TRBJ2-1 | few | TRBV11-2 | TRBD2
CSAGGADRLTNEKLFF | TGCAGTGCCGGAGGGGCAGACCGTCTAACTAATGAAAAACTGTTTTTT | TRBJ1-4 | few | TRBV20-1 | .